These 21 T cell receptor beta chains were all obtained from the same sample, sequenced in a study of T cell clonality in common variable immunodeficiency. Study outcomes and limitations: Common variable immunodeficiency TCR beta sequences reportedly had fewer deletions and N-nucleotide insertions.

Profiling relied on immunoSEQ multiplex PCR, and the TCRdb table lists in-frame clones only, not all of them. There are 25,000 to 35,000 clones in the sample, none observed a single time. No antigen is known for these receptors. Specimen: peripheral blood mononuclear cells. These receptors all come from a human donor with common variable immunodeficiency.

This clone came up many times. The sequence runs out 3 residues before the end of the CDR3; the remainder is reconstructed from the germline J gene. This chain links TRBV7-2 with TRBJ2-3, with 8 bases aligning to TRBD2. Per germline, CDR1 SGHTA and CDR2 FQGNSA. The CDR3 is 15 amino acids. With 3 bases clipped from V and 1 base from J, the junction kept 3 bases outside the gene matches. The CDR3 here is CASSFDSGGTDTQYF. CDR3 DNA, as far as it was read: TGTGCCAGCAGCTTCGATAGCGGGGGCACAGATACG.

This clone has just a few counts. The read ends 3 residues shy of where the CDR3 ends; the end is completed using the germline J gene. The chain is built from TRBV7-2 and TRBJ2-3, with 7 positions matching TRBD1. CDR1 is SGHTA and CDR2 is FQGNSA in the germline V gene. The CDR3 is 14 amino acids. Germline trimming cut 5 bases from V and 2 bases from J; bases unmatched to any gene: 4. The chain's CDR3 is CASSRDRNTDTQYF. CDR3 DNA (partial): TGTGCCAGCAGCCGGGACAGAAACACAGATACG.

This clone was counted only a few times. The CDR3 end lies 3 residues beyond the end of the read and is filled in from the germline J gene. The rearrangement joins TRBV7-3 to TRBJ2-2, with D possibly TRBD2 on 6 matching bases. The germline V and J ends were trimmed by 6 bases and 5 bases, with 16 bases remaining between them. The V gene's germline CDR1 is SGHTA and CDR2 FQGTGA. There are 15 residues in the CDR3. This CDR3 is CASRQPGLLTGELFF. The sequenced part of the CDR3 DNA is TGTGCCAGCAGGCAGCCGGGACTGCTTACCGGGGAG. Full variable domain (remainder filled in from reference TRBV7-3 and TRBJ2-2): GAGVSQTPSNKVTEKGKYVELRCDPISGHTALYWYRQSLGQGPEFLIYFQGTGAADDSGLPNDRFFAVRPEGSVSTLKIQRTERGDSAVYLCASRQPGLLTGELFFGEGSRLTVL.

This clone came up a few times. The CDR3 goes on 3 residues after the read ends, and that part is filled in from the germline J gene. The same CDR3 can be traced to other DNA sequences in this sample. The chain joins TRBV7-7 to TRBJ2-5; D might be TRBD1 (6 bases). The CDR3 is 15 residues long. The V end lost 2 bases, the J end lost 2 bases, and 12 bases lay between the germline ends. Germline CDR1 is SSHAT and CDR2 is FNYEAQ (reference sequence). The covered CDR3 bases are TGTGCCAGCAGCTTAATCGGTGGACAGCAAGAGACC. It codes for CASSLIGGQQET. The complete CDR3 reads CASSLIGGQQETQYF.

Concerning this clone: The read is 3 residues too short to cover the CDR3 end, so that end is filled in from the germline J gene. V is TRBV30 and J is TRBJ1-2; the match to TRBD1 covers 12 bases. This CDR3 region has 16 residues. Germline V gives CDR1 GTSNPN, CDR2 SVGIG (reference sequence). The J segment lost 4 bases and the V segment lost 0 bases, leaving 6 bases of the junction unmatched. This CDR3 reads CAWSVPGQGAGYGYTF. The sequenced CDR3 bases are TGTGCCTGGAGTGTACCGGGACAGGGGGCGGGCTATGGC.

The CDR3 DNA, read in part, is TGTGCCAGCAGCGACCGGGACAGGGGGCAGAGGGAGACC. The encoded protein is CASSDRDRGQRET. The full CDR3 reads CASSDRDRGQRETQYF. This chain uses TRBV2 with TRBJ2-5; 12 bases fit TRBD1. Read data end 3 residues before the CDR3 end; the end is taken from the germline J gene. This CDR3 has 16 residues. V lost 6 bases to trimming and J lost 5 bases; unmatched junction nucleotides: 10. Germline CDR1 and CDR2: SNHLY and FYNNEI.

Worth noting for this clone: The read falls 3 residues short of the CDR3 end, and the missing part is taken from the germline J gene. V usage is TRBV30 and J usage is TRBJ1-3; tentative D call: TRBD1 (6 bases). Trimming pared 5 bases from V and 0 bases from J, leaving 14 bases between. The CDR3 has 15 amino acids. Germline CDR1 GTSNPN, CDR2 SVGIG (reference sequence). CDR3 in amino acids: CAWGQIWSSGNTIYF. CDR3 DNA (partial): TGTGCCTGGGGACAGATTTGGAGCTCTGGAAACACC.

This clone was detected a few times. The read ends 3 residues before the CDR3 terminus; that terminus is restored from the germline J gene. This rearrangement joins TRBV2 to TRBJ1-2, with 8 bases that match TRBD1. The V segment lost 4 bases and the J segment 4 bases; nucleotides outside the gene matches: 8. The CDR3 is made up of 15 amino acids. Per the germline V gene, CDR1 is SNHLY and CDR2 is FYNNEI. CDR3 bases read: TGTGCCAGCAGTGGGACCGGACAGGGCGGCTATGGC. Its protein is CASSGTGQGGYG. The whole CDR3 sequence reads CASSGTGQGGYGYTF.

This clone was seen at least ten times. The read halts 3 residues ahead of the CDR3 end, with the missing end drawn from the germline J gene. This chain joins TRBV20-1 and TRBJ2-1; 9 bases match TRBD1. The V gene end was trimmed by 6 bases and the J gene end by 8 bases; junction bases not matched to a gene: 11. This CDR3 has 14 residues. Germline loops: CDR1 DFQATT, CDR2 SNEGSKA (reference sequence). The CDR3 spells CSAKDRGGFDEQFF. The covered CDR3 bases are TGCAGTGCAAAGGACAGGGGAGGTTTCGATGAG.

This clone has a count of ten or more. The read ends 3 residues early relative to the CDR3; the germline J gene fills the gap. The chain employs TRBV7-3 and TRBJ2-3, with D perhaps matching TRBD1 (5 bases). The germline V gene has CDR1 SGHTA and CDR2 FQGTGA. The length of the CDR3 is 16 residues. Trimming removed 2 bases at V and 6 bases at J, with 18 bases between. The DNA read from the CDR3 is TGTGCCAGCAGCTTAGGGGCCCCTCTCCTCAGGGATACG. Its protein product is CASSLGAPLLRDT. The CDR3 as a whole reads CASSLGAPLLRDTQYF.

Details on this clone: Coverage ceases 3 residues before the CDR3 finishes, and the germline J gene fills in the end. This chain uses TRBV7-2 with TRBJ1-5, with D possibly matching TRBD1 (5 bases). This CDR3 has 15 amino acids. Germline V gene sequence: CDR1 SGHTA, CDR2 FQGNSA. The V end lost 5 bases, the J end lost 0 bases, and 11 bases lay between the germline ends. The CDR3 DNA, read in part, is TGTGCCAGCAGCCGGGGGACGGATAGCAATCAGCCC. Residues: CASSRGTDSNQP. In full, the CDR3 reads CASSRGTDSNQPQHF.

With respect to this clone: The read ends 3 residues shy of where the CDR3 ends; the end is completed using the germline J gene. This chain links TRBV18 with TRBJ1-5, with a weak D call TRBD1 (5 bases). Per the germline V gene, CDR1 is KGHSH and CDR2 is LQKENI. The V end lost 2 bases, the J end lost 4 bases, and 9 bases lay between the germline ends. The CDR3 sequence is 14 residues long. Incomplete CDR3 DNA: TGTGCCAGCTCACCAGGGACTTCGAATCAGCCC. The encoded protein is CASSPGTSNQP. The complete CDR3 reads CASSPGTSNQPQHF.

The covered CDR3 bases are TGTGCCAGCAGTGACTCGAATGGGGACAGCCGAACTCCATATAATTCACCC. Translated, it gives CASSDSNGDSRTPYNSP. The full CDR3 protein reads CASSDSNGDSRTPYNSPLHF. The chain uses TRBV6-4 and TRBJ1-6; 7 bases agree with TRBD1. The read ends 3 residues before the CDR3 terminus; that terminus is restored from the germline J gene. V was pared by 0 bases and J by 4 bases, with 15 bases of the junction left unmatched. Germline V gene data show CDR1 as MRHNA and CDR2 as SNTAGT. This CDR3 spans 20 amino acids.

CDR3 loop: CASSSDRVNTGELFF. The CDR3 bases that were read are TGTGCCAGCAGCTCCGACAGGGTGAACACCGGGGAG. The chain has TRBV11-3 and TRBJ2-2; 7 bases are shared with TRBD1. With the read ending 3 residues before the CDR3 end, the germline J gene is used to fill in that end. With 4 bases clipped from V and 1 base from J, the junction kept 3 bases outside the gene matches. Per germline, CDR1 SGHNT and CDR2 YENEEA. The CDR3 is 15 residues long. The whole variable domain, remainder taken from reference TRBV11-3 and TRBJ2-2, is EAGVVQSPRYKIIEKKQPVAFWCNPISGHNTLYWYLQNLGQGPELLIRYENEEAVDDSQLPKDRFSAERLKGVDSTLKIQPAELGDSAVYLCASSSDRVNTGELFFGEGSRLTVL.

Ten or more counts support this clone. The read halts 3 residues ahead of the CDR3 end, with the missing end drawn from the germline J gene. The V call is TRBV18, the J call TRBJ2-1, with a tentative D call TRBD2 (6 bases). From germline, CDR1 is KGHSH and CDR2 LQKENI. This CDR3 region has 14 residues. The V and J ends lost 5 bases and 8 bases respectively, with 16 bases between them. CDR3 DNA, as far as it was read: TGTGCCAGCTCATCGGGACTTCAGGAGTATGAG. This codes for CASSSGLQEYE. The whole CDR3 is CASSSGLQEYEQFF.

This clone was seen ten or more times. CDR3 residues: CASSHGPGTGVNQPQHF. The part of the CDR3 DNA that was read is TGTGCCAGCAGTCACGGTCCCGGGACAGGTGTCAATCAGCCC. This chain links TRBV12-3 or TRBV12-4 with TRBJ1-5, with TRBD1 identical over 8 bases. The CDR3 extends 3 residues past the end of the read, so its final part is completed from the germline J gene. The CDR3 spans 17 residues. With V trimmed by 5 bases and J by 3 bases, 12 bases remained unmatched.

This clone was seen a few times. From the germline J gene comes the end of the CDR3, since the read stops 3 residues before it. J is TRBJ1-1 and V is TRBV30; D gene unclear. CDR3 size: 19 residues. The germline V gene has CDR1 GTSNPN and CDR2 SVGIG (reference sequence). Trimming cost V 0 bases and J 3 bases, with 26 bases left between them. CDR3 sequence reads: CAWSVRRGSLLQADTEAFF. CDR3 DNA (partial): TGTGCCTGGAGTGTACGCCGCGGCAGTCTCCTCCAAGCGGACACTGAA.

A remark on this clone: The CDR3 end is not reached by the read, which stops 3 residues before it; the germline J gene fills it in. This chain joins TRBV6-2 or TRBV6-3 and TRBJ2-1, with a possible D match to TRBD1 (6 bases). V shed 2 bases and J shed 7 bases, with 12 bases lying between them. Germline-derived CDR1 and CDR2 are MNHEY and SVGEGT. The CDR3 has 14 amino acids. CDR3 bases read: TGTGCCAGCAGTTACGGGGGCCGTGGGAATGAG. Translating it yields CASSYGGRGNE. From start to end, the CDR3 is CASSYGGRGNEQFF.

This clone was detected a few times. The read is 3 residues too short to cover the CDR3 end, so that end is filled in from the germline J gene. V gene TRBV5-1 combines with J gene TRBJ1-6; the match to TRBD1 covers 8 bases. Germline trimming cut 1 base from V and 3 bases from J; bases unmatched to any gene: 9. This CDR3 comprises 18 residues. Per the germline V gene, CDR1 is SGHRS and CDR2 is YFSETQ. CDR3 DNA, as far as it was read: TGCGCCAGCAGCTTGCTACCCAGGACAGGGCTCTATAATTCACCC. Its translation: CASSLLPRTGLYNSP. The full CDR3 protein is CASSLLPRTGLYNSPLHF.

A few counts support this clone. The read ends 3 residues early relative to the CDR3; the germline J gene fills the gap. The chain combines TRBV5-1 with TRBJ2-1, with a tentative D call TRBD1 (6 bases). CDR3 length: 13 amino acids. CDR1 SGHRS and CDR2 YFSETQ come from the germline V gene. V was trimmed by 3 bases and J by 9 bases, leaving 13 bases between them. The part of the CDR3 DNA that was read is TGCGCCAGCAGCTCTGAGGGCAGGGGTGAG. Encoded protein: CASSSEGRGE. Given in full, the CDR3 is CASSSEGRGEQFF.

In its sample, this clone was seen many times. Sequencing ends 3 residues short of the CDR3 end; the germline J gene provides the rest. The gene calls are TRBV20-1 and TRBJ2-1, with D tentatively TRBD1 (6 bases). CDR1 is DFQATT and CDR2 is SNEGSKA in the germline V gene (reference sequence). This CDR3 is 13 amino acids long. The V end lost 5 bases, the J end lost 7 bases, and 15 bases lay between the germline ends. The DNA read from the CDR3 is TGCAGTGCTTCCCGGGACACCGCGAATGAG. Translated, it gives CSASRDTANE. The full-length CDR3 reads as CSASRDTANEQFF.